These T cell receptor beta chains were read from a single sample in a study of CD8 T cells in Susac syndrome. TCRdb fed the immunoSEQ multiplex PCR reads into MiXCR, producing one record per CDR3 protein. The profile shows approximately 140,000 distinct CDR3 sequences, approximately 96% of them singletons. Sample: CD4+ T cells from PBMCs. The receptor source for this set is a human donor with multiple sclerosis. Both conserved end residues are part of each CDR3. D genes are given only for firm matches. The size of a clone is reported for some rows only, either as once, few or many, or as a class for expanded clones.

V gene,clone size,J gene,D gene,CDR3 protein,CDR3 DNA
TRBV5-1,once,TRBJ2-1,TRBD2,CASSFRLAEGGEQFF,TGCGCCAGCAGCTTTCGACTAGCGGAGGGTGGTGAGCAGTTCTTC
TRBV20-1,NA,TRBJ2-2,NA,CSARPGAHTGELFF,TGCAGTGCTAGGCCAGGGGCCCACACCGGGGAGCTGTTTTTT
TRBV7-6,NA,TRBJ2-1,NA,CASSQSNEQFF,TGTGCCAGCAGTCAAAGCAATGAGCAGTTCTTC
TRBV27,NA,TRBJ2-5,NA,CATGEYQETQYF,TGTGCCACAGGGGAGTACCAAGAGACCCAGTACTTC
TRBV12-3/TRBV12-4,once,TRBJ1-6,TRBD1,CASRSGTAHSPLHF,TGTGCCAGCAGGTCCGGGACAGCACATTCACCCCTCCACTTT
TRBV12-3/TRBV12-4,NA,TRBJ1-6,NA,CASSQPGLSSPLHF,TGTGCCAGCAGCCAGCCAGGACTTAGCTCACCCCTCCACTTT
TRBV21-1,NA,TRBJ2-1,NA,CASSWGASWNPKAEQFF,TGTGCCAGCAGCTGGGGGGCTAGTTGGAACCCCAAGGCTGAGCAGTTCTTC
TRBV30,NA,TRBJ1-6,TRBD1,CAWSVQGRPPLHF,TGTGCCTGGAGTGTACAGGGGCGGCCACCCCTCCACTTT
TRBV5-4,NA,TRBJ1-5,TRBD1,CASSLRSGGVQPQHF,TGTGCCAGCAGCTTGCGATCAGGGGGGGTTCAGCCCCAGCATTTT
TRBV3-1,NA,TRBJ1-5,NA,CASSQDPARNQPQHF,TGTGCCAGCAGCCAAGATCCGGCCCGGAATCAGCCCCAGCATTTT
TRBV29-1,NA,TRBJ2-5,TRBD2,CSVDMLGLAVETQYF,TGCAGCGTTGATATGCTGGGACTAGCGGTGGAGACCCAGTACTTC
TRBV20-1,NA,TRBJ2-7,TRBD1,CSAPRTGGYEQYF,TGCAGTGCCCCTAGGACAGGGGGCTACGAGCAGTACTTC
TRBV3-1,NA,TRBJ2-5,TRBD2,CASSQERSGGGETQYF,TGTGCCAGCAGCCAAGAACGGAGCGGGGGAGGAGAGACCCAGTACTTC
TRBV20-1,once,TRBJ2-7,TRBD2,CSARAPTGGGEQYF,TGCAGTGCTAGGGCGCCGACTGGGGGGGGCGAGCAGTACTTC
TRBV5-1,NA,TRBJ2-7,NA,CASSLVAGFNEQYF,TGCGCCAGCAGCTTGGTTGCGGGTTTTAACGAGCAGTACTTC
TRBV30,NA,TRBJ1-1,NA,CAWSETVNTEAFF,TGTGCCTGGAGCGAGACGGTGAACACTGAAGCTTTCTTT
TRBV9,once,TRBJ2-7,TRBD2,CASSVRLASEQYF,TGTGCCAGCAGCGTAAGACTAGCCTCCGAGCAGTACTTC
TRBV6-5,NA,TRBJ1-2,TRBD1,CASSYLLNRDRDYGYTF,TGTGCCAGCAGTTACTTACTTAACCGGGACAGGGACTATGGCTACACCTTC
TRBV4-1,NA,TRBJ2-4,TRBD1,CASSSNPTGVNIQYF,TGCGCCAGCAGCTCGAACCCCACAGGGGTCAACATTCAGTACTTC
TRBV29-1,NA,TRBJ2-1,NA,CSVASLAEQFF,TGCAGCGTTGCGTCCCTCGCCGAGCAGTTCTTC
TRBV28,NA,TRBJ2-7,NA,CASSSADRDTYEQYF,TGTGCCAGCAGTTCGGCCGACAGAGATACCTACGAGCAGTACTTC
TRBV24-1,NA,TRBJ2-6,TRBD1,CATSDRDSGANVLTF,TGTGCCACCAGTGACCGGGACAGTGGGGCCAACGTCCTGACTTTC
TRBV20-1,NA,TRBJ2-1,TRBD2,CSEKTSGRAREQFF,TGCAGTGAAAAAACTAGCGGGAGGGCGCGTGAGCAGTTCTTC
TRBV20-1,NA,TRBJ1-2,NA,CSAKPPGYDYTF,TGCAGTGCCAAGCCGCCGGGCTATGACTACACCTTC
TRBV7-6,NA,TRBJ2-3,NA,CASSPETDGNTDTQYF,TGTGCCAGCAGCCCCGAAACAGACGGAAACACAGATACGCAGTATTTT
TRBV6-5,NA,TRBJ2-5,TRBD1,CASSYSSGGPQETQYF,TGTGCCAGCAGTTACTCTTCAGGGGGACCCCAAGAGACCCAGTACTTC
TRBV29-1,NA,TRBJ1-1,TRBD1,CSARQGSNTEAFF,TGCAGCGCCCGACAGGGCTCGAACACTGAAGCTTTCTTT
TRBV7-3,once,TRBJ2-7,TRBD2,CASSPTGPTSIYEQYF,TGTGCCAGCAGCCCGACCGGACCGACTAGCATTTACGAGCAGTACTTC
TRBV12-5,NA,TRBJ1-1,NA,CASGPGPRTANTEAFF,TGTGCTAGTGGTCCTGGGCCCAGGACAGCGAACACTGAAGCTTTCTTT
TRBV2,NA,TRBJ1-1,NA,CASSDRESPEAFF,TGTGCCAGCAGTGACCGGGAGTCACCTGAAGCTTTCTTT
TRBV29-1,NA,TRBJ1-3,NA,CSVEGFGNTIYF,TGCAGCGTTGAGGGGTTCGGAAACACCATATATTTT
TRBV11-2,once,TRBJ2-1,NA,CASSPGTPQGNEQFF,TGTGCCAGCAGCCCAGGGACCCCCCAGGGCAATGAGCAGTTCTTC
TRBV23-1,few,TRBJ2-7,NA,CASSPSSRTYEQYF,TGCGCCAGCAGTCCTTCGTCCAGGACCTACGAGCAGTACTTC
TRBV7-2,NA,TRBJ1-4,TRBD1,CASSLGQGRTEKLFF,TGTGCCAGCAGCTTGGGACAGGGCAGAACTGAAAAACTGTTTTTT
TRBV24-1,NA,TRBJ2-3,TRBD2,CATSEGGLAGVTDTQYF,TGTGCCACCAGTGAGGGCGGACTAGCGGGAGTCACAGATACGCAGTATTTT
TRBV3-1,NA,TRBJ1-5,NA,CASSPAGVNQPQHF,TGTGCCAGCAGCCCGGCAGGGGTAAATCAGCCCCAGCATTTT
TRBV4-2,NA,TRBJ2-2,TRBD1,CASSTRSTGGTGELFF,TGTGCCAGCAGCACCCGGTCGACAGGGGGAACCGGGGAGCTGTTTTTT
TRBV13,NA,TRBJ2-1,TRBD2,CASSLVDWVAGDNEQFF,TGTGCCAGCAGCTTAGTGGATTGGGTAGCGGGGGACAATGAGCAGTTCTTC
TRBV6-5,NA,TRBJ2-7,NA,CASSYVGEQYF,TGTGCCAGCAGTTACGTTGGCGAGCAGTACTTC
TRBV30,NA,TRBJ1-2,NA,CAWSVTVYGYTF,TGTGCCTGGAGTGTAACCGTCTATGGCTACACCTTC
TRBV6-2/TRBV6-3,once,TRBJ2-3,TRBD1,CASSYVWDRGQYF,TGTGCCAGCAGTTACGTCTGGGACAGGGGGCAGTATTTT
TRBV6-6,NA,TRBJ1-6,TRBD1,CASSYLQGSDSPLHF,TGTGCCAGCAGTTACCTACAGGGGAGTGATTCACCCCTCCACTTT
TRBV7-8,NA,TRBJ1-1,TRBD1,CASSGRTGVSTEAFF,TGTGCCAGCAGCGGACGGACAGGGGTGAGCACTGAAGCTTTCTTT
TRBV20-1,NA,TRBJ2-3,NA,CSARDFRGPSTDTQYF,TGCAGTGCTAGAGATTTTCGGGGCCCAAGCACAGATACGCAGTATTTT
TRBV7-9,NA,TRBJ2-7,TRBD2,CASRKDAAGALGYF,TGTGCCAGCAGAAAGGATGCAGCGGGGGCGTTGGGGTACTTC
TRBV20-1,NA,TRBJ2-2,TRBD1,CSARTGIANTGELFF,TGCAGTGCGAGGACAGGGATCGCGAACACCGGGGAGCTGTTTTTT